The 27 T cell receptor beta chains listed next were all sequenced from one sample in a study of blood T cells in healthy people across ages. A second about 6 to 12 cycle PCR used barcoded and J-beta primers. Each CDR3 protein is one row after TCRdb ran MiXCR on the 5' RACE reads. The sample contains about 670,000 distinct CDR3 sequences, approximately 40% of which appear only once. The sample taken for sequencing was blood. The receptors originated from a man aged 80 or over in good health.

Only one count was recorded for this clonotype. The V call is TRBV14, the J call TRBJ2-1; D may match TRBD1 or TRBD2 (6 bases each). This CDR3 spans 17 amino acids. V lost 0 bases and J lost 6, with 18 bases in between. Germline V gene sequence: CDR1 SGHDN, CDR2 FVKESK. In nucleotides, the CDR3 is TGTGCCAGCAGCCAAGACGCCGGCCGCAGGGGAGGCAATGAGCAGTTCTTC. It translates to CASSQDAGRRGGNEQFF.

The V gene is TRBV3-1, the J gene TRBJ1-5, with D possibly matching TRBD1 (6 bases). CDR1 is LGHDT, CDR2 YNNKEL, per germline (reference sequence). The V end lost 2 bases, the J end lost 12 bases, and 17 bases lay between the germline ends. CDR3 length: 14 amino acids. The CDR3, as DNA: TGTGCCAGCAGCCAACGGACAGCGGACAAGGTCCAGCATTTT. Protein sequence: CASSQRTADKVQHF.

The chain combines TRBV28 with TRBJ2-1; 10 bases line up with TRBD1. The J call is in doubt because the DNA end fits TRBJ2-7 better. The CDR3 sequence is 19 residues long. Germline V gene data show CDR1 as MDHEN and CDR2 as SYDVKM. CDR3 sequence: CASSQFPGQGSSSYNEQYF. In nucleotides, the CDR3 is TGTGCCAGCAGCCAATTTCCGGGACAGGGGTCCAGCTCCTACAATGAGCAGTACTTC.

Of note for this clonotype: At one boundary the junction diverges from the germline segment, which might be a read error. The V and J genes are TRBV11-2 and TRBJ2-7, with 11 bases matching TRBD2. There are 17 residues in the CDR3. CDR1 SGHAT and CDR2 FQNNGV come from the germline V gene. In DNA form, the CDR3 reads TGTACCAGCAGCTTAGGTCCCGGGACTAGCGGCTCCTACGAGCAGTACTTC. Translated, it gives CTSSLGPGTSGSYEQYF. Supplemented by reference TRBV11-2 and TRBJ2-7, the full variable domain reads EAGVAQSPRYKIIEKRQSVAFWCNPISGHATLYWYQQILGQGPKLLIQFQNNGVVDDSQLPKDRFSAERLKGVDSTLKIQPAKLEDSAVYLCTSSLGPGTSGSYEQYFGPGTRLTVT.

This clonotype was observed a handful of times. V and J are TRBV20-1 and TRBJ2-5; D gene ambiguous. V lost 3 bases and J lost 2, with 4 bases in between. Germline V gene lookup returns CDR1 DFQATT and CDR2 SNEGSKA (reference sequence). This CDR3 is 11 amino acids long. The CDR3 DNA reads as TGCAGTGCTAGCCTACAAGAGACCCAGTACTTC. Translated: CSASLQETQYF.

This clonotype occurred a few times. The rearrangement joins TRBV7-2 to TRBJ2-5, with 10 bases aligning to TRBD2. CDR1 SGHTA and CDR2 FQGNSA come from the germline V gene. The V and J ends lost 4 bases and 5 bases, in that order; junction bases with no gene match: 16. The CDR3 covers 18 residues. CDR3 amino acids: CASSSPVSSGGRVETQYF. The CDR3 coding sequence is TGTGCCAGCAGCTCCCCCGTTAGTAGCGGGGGGCGGGTGGAGACCCAGTACTTC. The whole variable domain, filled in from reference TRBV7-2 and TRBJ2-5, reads GAGVSQSPSNKVTEKGKDVELRCDPISGHTALYWYRQSLGQGLEFLIYFQGNSAPDKSGLPSDRFSAERTGGSVSTLTIQRTQQEDSAVYLCASSSPVSSGGRVETQYFGPGTRLLVL.

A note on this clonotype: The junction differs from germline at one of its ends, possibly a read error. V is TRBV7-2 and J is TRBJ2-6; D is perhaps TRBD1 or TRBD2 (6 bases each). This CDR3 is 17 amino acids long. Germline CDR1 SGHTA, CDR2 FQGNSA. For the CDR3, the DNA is TGTGCCAGCAGTCTGTGGGCCGGGGGCGCTGGGGCCGACGTCCTGACTTTC. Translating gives CASSLWAGGAGADVLTF. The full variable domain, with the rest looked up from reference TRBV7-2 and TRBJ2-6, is GAGVSQSPSNKVTEKGKDVELRCDPISGHTALYWYRQSLGQGLEFLIYFQGNSAPDKSGLPSDRFSAERTGGSVSTLTIQRTQQEDSAVYLCASSLWAGGAGADVLTFGAGSRLTVL.

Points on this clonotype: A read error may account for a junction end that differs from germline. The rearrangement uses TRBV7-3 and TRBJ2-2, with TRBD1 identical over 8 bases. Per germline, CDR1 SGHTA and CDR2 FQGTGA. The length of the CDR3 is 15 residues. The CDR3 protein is CTSSLTETGVGELFF. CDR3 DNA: TGTACCAGCAGCTTAACCGAGACAGGGGTCGGGGAGCTGTTTTTT.

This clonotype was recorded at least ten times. For the CDR3, the DNA is TGCGCCAGCAGCCAAGATAGCGGGGGCTTCGACTCCTACGAGCAGTACTTC. Translated, it gives CASSQDSGGFDSYEQYF. The rearrangement joins TRBV4-3 to TRBJ2-7; 9 nucleotides align to TRBD2. Germline lookup yields CDR1 LGHNA and CDR2 YSLEER. This CDR3 region has 17 residues. V shed 0 bases and J 0 bases; nucleotides not matched to a gene: 6.

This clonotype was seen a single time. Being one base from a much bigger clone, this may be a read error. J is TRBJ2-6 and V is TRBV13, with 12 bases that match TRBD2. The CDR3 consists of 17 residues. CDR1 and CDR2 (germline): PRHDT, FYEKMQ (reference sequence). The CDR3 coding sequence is TGTGCCAGCAGCCCCGGGACTAGCGGGTCTGGGACCAACGTCCTGACTTTC. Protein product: CASSPGTSGSGTNVLTF.

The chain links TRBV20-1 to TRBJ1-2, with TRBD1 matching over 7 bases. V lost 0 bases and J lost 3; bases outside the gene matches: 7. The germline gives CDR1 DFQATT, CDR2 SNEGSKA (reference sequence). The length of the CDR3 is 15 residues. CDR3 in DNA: TGCAGTGCTAGAGATCTAGGGGGCGCGGACTATGGCTACACCTTC. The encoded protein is CSARDLGGADYGYTF.

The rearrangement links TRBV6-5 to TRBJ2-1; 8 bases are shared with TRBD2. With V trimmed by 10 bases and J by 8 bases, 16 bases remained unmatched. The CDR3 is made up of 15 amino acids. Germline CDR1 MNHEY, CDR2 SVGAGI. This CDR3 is CATSPSMREVYEQFF. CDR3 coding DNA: TGTGCCACCTCCCCATCCATGCGGGAGGTTTATGAGCAGTTCTTC.

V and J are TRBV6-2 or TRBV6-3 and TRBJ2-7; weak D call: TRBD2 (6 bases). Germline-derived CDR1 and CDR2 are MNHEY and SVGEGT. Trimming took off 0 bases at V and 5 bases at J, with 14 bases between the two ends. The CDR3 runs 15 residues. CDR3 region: CASSYSHGSSNEQYF. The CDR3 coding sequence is TGTGCCAGCAGTTACTCGCACGGGAGCAGTAACGAGCAGTACTTC.

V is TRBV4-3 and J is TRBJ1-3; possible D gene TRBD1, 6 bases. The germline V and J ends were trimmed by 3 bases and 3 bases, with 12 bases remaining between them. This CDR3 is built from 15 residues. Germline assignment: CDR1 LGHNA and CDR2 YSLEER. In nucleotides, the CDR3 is TGCGCCAGCAGCCAGCAAACAGGGATTGGAAACACCATATATTTT. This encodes CASSQQTGIGNTIYF.

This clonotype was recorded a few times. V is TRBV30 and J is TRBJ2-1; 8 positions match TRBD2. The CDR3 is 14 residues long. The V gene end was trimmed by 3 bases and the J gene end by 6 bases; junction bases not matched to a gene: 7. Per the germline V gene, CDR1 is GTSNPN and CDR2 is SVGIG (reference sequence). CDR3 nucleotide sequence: TGTGCCTGGAGGGTGGCGGGAGGCCGCAATGAGCAGTTCTTC. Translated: CAWRVAGGRNEQFF. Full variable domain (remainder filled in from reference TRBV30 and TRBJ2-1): SQTIHQWPATLVQPVGSPLSLECTVEGTSNPNLYWYRQAAGRGLQLLFYSVGIGQISSEVPQNLSASRPQDRQFILSSKKLLLSDSGFYLCAWRVAGGRNEQFFGPGTRLTVL.

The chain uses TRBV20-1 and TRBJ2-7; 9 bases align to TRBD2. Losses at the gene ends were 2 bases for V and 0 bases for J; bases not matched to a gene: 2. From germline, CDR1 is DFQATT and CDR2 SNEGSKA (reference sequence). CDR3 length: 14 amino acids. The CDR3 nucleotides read TGCAGTGCTAGACGACTAGCGGCCTCCTACGAGCAGTACTTC. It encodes CSARRLAASYEQYF.

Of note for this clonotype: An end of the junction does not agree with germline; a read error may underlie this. The CDR3 loop is CAGSFNADTQYF. The CDR3 bases are TGTGCCGGCAGCTTTAATGCAGATACGCAGTATTTT. The chain is built from TRBV7-9 and TRBJ2-3; D is undetermined. This CDR3 region has 12 residues. CDR1 and CDR2 (germline): SEHNR, FQNEAQ (reference sequence).

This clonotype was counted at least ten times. CDR3 nucleotides: TGCGCCAGCCGCCGGTCGACAACTAACTATGGCTACACCTTC. It is translated as CASRRSTTNYGYTF. The V gene is TRBV5-1, the J gene TRBJ1-2; the D is unclear. This CDR3 is 14 amino acids long. Trimming pared 7 bases from V and 0 bases from J, leaving 13 bases between. Germline lookup yields CDR1 SGHRS and CDR2 YFSETQ. The variable domain in full, with the rest retrieved from reference TRBV5-1 and TRBJ1-2, is KAGVTQTPRYLIKTRGQQVTLSCSPISGHRSVSWYQQTPGQGLQFLFEYFSETQRNKGNFPGRFSGRQFSNSRSEMNVSTLELGDSALYLCASRRSTTNYGYTFGSGTRLTVV.

In DNA, the CDR3 is TGCGCCAGCAGTGAGTCGAGGCAGAAAGAGACCCAGTTCTTC. It translates to CASSESRQKETQFF. The chain recombines TRBV10-1 with TRBJ2-1; no definite D call. Germline V CDR1 and CDR2: WNHNN, SYGVQD (reference sequence). With 0 bases removed from V and 13 bases from J, the gap between germline ends came to 16 bases. This CDR3 is 14 amino acids long.

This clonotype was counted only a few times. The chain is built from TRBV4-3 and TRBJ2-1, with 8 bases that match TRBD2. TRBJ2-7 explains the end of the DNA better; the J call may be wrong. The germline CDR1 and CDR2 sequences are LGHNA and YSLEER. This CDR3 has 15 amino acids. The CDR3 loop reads CASSQAGGIYNEQYF. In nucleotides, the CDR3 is TGCGCCAGCAGCCAAGCGGGGGGGATCTACAATGAGCAGTACTTC.

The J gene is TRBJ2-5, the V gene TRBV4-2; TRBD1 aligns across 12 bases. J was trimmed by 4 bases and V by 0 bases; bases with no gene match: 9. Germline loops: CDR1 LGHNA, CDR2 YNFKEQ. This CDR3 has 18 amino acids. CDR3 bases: TGTGCCAGCAGCCAAGATGGTGGGACAGGGGGCGTTGGAGAGACCCAGTACTTC. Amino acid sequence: CASSQDGGTGGVGETQYF.

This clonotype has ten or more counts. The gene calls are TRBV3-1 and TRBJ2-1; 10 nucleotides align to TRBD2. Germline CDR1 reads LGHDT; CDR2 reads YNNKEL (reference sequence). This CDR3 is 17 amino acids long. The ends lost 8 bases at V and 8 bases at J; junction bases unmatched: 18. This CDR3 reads CASRWALAGEVVYEQFF. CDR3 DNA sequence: TGTGCCAGCCGTTGGGCGCTAGCGGGAGAGGTGGTCTATGAGCAGTTCTTC.

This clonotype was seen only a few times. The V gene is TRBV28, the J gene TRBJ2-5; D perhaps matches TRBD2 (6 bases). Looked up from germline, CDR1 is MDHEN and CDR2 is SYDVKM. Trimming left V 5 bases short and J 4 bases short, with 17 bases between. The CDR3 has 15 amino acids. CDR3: CASSPRLGEVETQYF. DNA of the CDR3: TGTGCCAGCAGTCCAAGACTTGGGGAGGTAGAGACCCAGTACTTC.

The CDR3 loop reads CSVMTGRNEKLFF. In nucleotides, the CDR3 is TGCAGCGTGATGACAGGCCGAAACGAAAAACTGTTTTTT. The chain has TRBV29-1 and TRBJ1-4; tentatively, D is TRBD1 (6 bases). Per germline, CDR1 SQVTM and CDR2 ANQGSEA. The CDR3 runs 13 residues. With 6 bases removed from V and 8 bases from J, the gap between germline ends came to 16 bases.

The CDR3 loop reads CAWTSGRRQETQYF. The CDR3 DNA reads TGTGCCTGGACTAGCGGGAGGAGGCAAGAGACCCAGTACTTC. This chain joins TRBV30 and TRBJ2-5, with 11 positions matching TRBD2. Germline CDR1 is GTSNPN and CDR2 is SVGIG (reference sequence). This CDR3 is built from 14 residues. The V gene end was trimmed by 4 bases and the J gene end by 2 bases; junction bases not matched to a gene: 3. The variable domain in full, completed from reference TRBV30 and TRBJ2-5, reads SQTIHQWPATLVQPVGSPLSLECTVEGTSNPNLYWYRQAAGRGLQLLFYSVGIGQISSEVPQNLSASRPQDRQFILSSKKLLLSDSGFYLCAWTSGRRQETQYFGPGTRLLVL.

In DNA, the CDR3 is TGCGCCAGCAGCCAAAGTCTGCTTAGGGGCCCTCAGCCCCAGCATTTT. Encoded protein: CASSQSLLRGPQPQHF. V usage is TRBV4-1 and J usage is TRBJ1-5, with a tentative D call TRBD1 (5 bases). CDR1 is MGHRA, CDR2 YSYEKL, per germline. Trimming shortened V by 2 bases and J by 6 bases, and 17 bases separated the two germline ends. The CDR3 is 16 amino acids.

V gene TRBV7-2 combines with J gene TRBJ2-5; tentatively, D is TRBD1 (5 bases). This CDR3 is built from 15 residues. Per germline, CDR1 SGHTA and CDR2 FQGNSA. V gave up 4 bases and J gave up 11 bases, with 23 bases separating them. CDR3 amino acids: CASSSSRTSYNEQYF. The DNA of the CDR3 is TGTGCCAGCAGCTCTTCGCGGACATCCTACAATGAGCAGTACTTC.